A single sample is the source of the 18 T cell receptor beta chains below, sequenced in a study of T cell responses to AZD1222 COVID-19 vaccine. Assay: immunoSEQ multiplex PCR; the TCRdb copy retains only in-frame clones and omits some. The sample has 150,000 to 180,000 clones, 80% to 90% seen once. The sequenced sample was peripheral blood, obtained on day 0 of MenACWY control vaccination. All receptors come from an adult in good health.

In this sample, this clone turned up many times. The chain joins TRBV27 to TRBJ2-5, with D tentatively TRBD2 (6 bases). The germline V gene encodes CDR1 MNHEY and CDR2 SMNVEV (reference sequence). The CDR3 extends over 14 amino acids. Trimming left V 5 bases short and J 4 bases short, with 14 bases between. The CDR3 spells CASSLSVGGETQYF. In nucleotides, the CDR3 is TGTGCCAGCAGTCTAAGTGTGGGGGGAGAGACCCAGTACTTC.

The rearrangement uses TRBV6-2 or TRBV6-3 and TRBJ2-7; D call uncertain. The germline CDR1 and CDR2 sequences are MNHEY and SVGEGT. V was trimmed by 2 bases and J by 5 bases, leaving 13 bases between them. This CDR3 is 14 amino acids long. The CDR3 region is CASSYITTANEQYF. The CDR3 nucleotides read TGTGCCAGCAGTTACATCACCACTGCCAACGAGCAGTACTTC.

V and J are TRBV5-1 and TRBJ1-4, with D uncertain. Germline values: CDR1 SGHRS, CDR2 YFSETQ. The CDR3 is 15 residues long. Trimming left V 4 bases short and J 8 bases short, with 18 bases between. The CDR3 loop is CASSREGNELEKLFF. CDR3 bases: TGCGCCAGCAGCCGGGAGGGTAATGAATTAGAAAAACTGTTTTTT.

V gene TRBV19 combines with J gene TRBJ1-3, with a tentative D call TRBD1 (5 bases). The V end was cut by 10 bases, the J end by 2 bases, with 15 bases between. The CDR3 totals 14 residues. The germline V gene has CDR1 LNHDA and CDR2 SQIVND (reference sequence). The CDR3 is CATKSGETGNTIYF. CDR3 nucleotide sequence: TGTGCCACTAAATCGGGGGAAACTGGAAACACCATATATTTT.

V gene TRBV7-2 combines with J gene TRBJ2-7; tentative D call: TRBD2 (6 bases). The V and J ends lost 7 bases and 2 bases respectively, with 15 bases between them. This CDR3 comprises 14 residues. The V gene's germline CDR1 is SGHTA and CDR2 FQGNSA. The CDR3, as DNA: TGTGCCAGCACCCGCGCGCGGGGCCCCTACGAGCAGTACTTC. Translated, it gives CASTRARGPYEQYF.

V is TRBV6-1 and J is TRBJ1-5; 7 bases align to TRBD1. Trimming took 1 base from V and 5 from J; bases not matched to a gene: 5. This CDR3 has 15 residues. The germline CDR1 and CDR2 sequences are MNHNS and SASEGT. Here the CDR3 DNA reads TGTGCCAGCAGTGAAGGACAGGGAATAGATCAGCCCCAGCATTTT. This translates into CASSEGQGIDQPQHF.

J is TRBJ1-2 and V is TRBV12-3 or TRBV12-4; no definite D call. This CDR3 has 12 residues. V was cut by 3 bases and J by 2 bases, with 4 bases left in between. Written as DNA, the CDR3 is TGTGCCAGCAGTTTCCAGAACTATGGCTACACCTTC. As protein: CASSFQNYGYTF.

The rearrangement links TRBV5-1 to TRBJ1-2, with 9 bases aligning to TRBD1. Germline CDR1 reads SGHRS; CDR2 reads YFSETQ. The CDR3 consists of 16 residues. V dropped 4 bases and J dropped 1; count of bases not matched to a gene: 8. CDR3 in amino acids: CASSLFRDRVNYGYTF. The CDR3 nucleotides read TGCGCCAGCAGCCTTTTCCGGGACAGGGTTAACTATGGCTACACCTTC. The complete variable domain, with remaining parts taken from reference TRBV5-1 and TRBJ1-2, reads KAGVTQTPRYLIKTRGQQVTLSCSPISGHRSVSWYQQTPGQGLQFLFEYFSETQRNKGNFPGRFSGRQFSNSRSEMNVSTLELGDSALYLCASSLFRDRVNYGYTFGSGTRLTVV.

The chain carries TRBV10-3 and TRBJ2-7; the match to TRBD2 covers 9 bases. The V gene's germline CDR1 is ENHRY and CDR2 SYGVKD. This CDR3 is built from 15 residues. V shed 4 bases, J shed 4 bases, and the junction held 8 bases outside the gene matches. CDR3 in amino acids: CAISVWLAGKYEQYF. The CDR3 DNA follows: TGTGCCATCAGTGTGTGGCTAGCGGGGAAATACGAGCAGTACTTC.

V gene TRBV19 combines with J gene TRBJ1-5; TRBD1 is a possible D gene (6 bases). CDR1 LNHDA and CDR2 SQIVND come from the germline V gene (reference sequence). The V and J ends lost 10 bases and 11 bases respectively, with 21 bases between them. The CDR3 sequence is 13 residues long. The CDR3 is CAIGGGFSGAQHF. The DNA of the CDR3 is TGTGCCATCGGGGGCGGGTTTTCTGGGGCCCAGCATTTT.

V usage is TRBV24-1 and J usage is TRBJ1-5; TRBD1 is a possible D gene (6 bases). V was cut by 9 bases and J by 0 bases, with 14 bases left in between. The CDR3 totals 15 residues. Germline loops: CDR1 KGHDR, CDR2 SFDVKD. CDR3 in amino acids: CATGGGGVSNQPQHF. The CDR3 region has the DNA TGTGCCACCGGGGGGGGCGGAGTTAGCAATCAGCCCCAGCATTTT.

This clone was observed once. V and J are TRBV30 and TRBJ2-7, with 12 nucleotides matching TRBD2. Germline CDR1 is GTSNPN and CDR2 is SVGIG (reference sequence). The CDR3 has 14 amino acids. With 5 bases clipped from V and 5 bases from J, the junction kept 7 bases outside the gene matches. CDR3 in amino acids: CAWQTSGSLNEQYF. Here the CDR3 DNA reads TGTGCCTGGCAGACTAGCGGGAGTCTCAACGAGCAGTACTTC.

This clone was counted once. V and J are TRBV2 and TRBJ2-2; D might be TRBD2 (5 bases). CDR3 length: 14 residues. V was shortened by 5 bases and J by 4 bases, with 11 bases between the two germline ends. Germline loops: CDR1 SNHLY, CDR2 FYNNEI. Written as DNA, the CDR3 is TGTGCCAGCAGTATAACGGGATCCACCGGGGAGCTGTTTTTT. It is translated as CASSITGSTGELFF.

This chain uses TRBV15 with TRBJ1-5; 12 bases line up with TRBD1. The CDR3 length is 14 residues. V shed 8 bases, J shed 9 bases, and the junction held 8 bases outside the gene matches. The germline V gene encodes CDR1 LNHNV and CDR2 YYDKDF (reference sequence). The CDR3 loop is CATRGTGGFRPQHF. In nucleotides, the CDR3 is TGTGCCACCCGTGGGACAGGGGGCTTCAGGCCCCAGCATTTT.

This clone was found a few times. V is TRBV5-1 and J is TRBJ1-1, with 9 positions matching TRBD1. V lost 5 bases, J lost 0 bases, and 2 bases stayed unmatched. CDR1 is SGHRS and CDR2 is YFSETQ in the germline V gene. The CDR3 is 14 amino acids. The CDR3 nucleotides read TGCGCCAGCAGATGGGACAGGGTGAACACTGAAGCTTTCTTT. Translating gives CASRWDRVNTEAFF.

The table lists this clone with a count of one. The chain uses TRBV5-1 and TRBJ1-2; 10 bases map to TRBD1. The trim removed 3 bases at V and 3 bases at J, leaving 5 bases unmatched. Per the germline V gene, CDR1 is SGHRS and CDR2 is YFSETQ. The CDR3 is made up of 15 amino acids. DNA of the CDR3: TGCGCCAGCAGCTCGCCGGGACAGGGGTACTATGGCTACACCTTC. Encoded protein: CASSSPGQGYYGYTF.

The V and J genes are TRBV7-6 and TRBJ2-1; 9 bases are a match to TRBD2. Germline V CDR1 and CDR2: SGHVS, FNYEAQ. V was clipped by 2 bases and J by 5 bases; unmatched bases: 10. This CDR3 is built from 17 residues. In DNA form, the CDR3 reads TGTGCCAGCAGCTTAATTGAAGCGGGGGGTACCCACAATGAGCAGTTCTTC. Its translation: CASSLIEAGGTHNEQFF.

This chain uses TRBV7-3 with TRBJ2-5; tentatively, D is TRBD1 (5 bases). The germline V gene has CDR1 SGHTA and CDR2 FQGTGA. This CDR3 region has 13 residues. The ends were cut back, 5 bases at V and 5 bases at J, with 12 bases in the middle. The chain's CDR3 is CASSQGGRETQYF. CDR3 sequence (DNA): TGTGCCAGCAGCCAGGGTGGGCGGGAGACCCAGTACTTC.